This T cell receptor beta chain comes out of a study of cytomegalovirus exposure and HLA in healthy donors. General study points: Later genetic work tied a missense DCLRE1C variant to beta-chain V and J trimming. Specific recognition of CMV antigens was confirmed in vitro for three chains (all CMV-associated).

Germline V CDR1 and CDR2: LGHNA, YSLEER. This CDR3 comprises 13 residues. V lost 4 bases to trimming and J lost 5 bases; unmatched junction nucleotides: 0. In the case of this clone: Its antigen remains unidentified.

60 Vbeta and 13 Jbeta primers were used in PCR. Libraries were prepared by immunoSEQ multiplex PCR; TCRdb keeps only in-frame clonotypes and omits some of them. The table has 150,000 to 200,000 clones, under 85% seen once. The sequencing sample was made of PBMCs. V usage is TRBV4-3 and J usage is TRBJ2-5; 11 nucleotides match TRBD1. This receptor was identified in a woman aged 30 to 39 in good health and CMV-seronegative. The CDR3 coding sequence is TGCGCCAGCAGCCGGGACAGGGGGGAGACCCAGTACTTC. Protein sequence: CASSRDRGETQYF.